What follows are 30 T cell receptor beta chains derived from one specimen sequenced in a study of control samples from healthy donors and cancer patients. This table comes from immunoSEQ multiplex PCR, and its TCRdb copy is limited to in-frame clones, with some not included. The profile shows some 120,000 clones, about 87% of them singletons. The material sequenced was blood. The receptors were sampled from a man aged 60 to 75 in good health.

Comment on this clone: Other nucleotide sequences in the sample specify the same CDR3. The rearrangement joins TRBV24-1 to TRBJ1-2; D gene ambiguous. CDR3 length equals 12 residues. Trimming took off 1 base at V and 4 bases at J, with 3 bases between the two ends. Germline V gene sequence: CDR1 KGHDR, CDR2 SFDVKD. The CDR3 loop is CATSDLGYGYTF. CDR3 bases: TGTGCCACCAGTGATTTAGGCTATGGCTACACCTTC.

The V gene is TRBV7-3, the J gene TRBJ2-7, with D possibly being TRBD1 (5 bases). The CDR3 spans 13 residues. In germline, CDR1 is SGHTA, CDR2 FQGTGA. Trimming pared 5 bases from V and 1 base from J, leaving 9 bases between. CDR3 in DNA: TGTGCCAGCAGCCTAGGGGTGTCCTACGAGCAGTACTTC. Protein product: CASSLGVSYEQYF.

The V call is TRBV5-1, the J call TRBJ1-2, with 10 bases identical to TRBD1. Germline trimming cut 4 bases from V and 7 bases from J; bases unmatched to any gene: 10. From germline, CDR1 is SGHRS and CDR2 YFSETQ. This CDR3 has 15 amino acids. The chain's CDR3 is CASSPGPGQGFGYTF. The CDR3 DNA reads TGCGCCAGCAGCCCCGGACCGGGACAGGGGTTTGGCTACACCTTC.

The rearrangement uses TRBV27 and TRBJ1-2; perhaps TRBD1 as D (5 bases). V was trimmed by 8 bases and J by 5 bases, leaving 18 bases between them. This CDR3 has 14 residues. Per the germline V gene, CDR1 is MNHEY and CDR2 is SMNVEV (reference sequence). The CDR3 region is CASAGAPGWYGYTF. DNA for the CDR3: TGTGCCAGCGCTGGGGCGCCGGGCTGGTATGGCTACACCTTC.

The chain is built from TRBV3-1 (or the pseudogene TRBV3-2) and TRBJ1-4, with D uncertain. CDR3 length: 15 amino acids. Trimming shortened V by 5 bases and J by 5 bases, and 15 bases separated the two germline ends. The germline V gene encodes CDR1 LGHDT and CDR2 YNNKEL (reference sequence). This CDR3 reads CASSGLRVRNEKLFF. The CDR3 DNA sequence: TGTGCCAGCAGCGGCTTACGGGTGCGGAATGAAAAACTGTTTTTT.

This clone was seen a single time. The rearrangement joins TRBV7-6 to TRBJ2-1; a weak D match, TRBD2 (6 bases). The V end was cut by 5 bases, the J end by 8 bases, with 19 bases between. The CDR3 loop spans 15 amino acids. CDR1 and CDR2 (germline): SGHVS, FNYEAQ. The CDR3 DNA follows: TGTGCCAGCAGCCCCACCCTTGCGGGGTACGATGAGCAGTTCTTC. Translation gives CASSPTLAGYDEQFF.

The V and J genes are TRBV19 and TRBJ1-4; D might be TRBD1 (5 bases). Looked up from germline, CDR1 is LNHDA and CDR2 is SQIVND (reference sequence). The CDR3 is made up of 13 amino acids. Deletions cut 4 bases from V and 8 bases from J, with 11 bases between. The CDR3 region is CASSKQAGEKLFF. The CDR3 bases are TGTGCCAGTAGTAAACAGGCCGGGGAAAAACTGTTTTTT.

The chain is built from TRBV7-9 and TRBJ2-5; 9 bases map to TRBD2. In germline, CDR1 is SEHNR, CDR2 FQNEAQ (reference sequence). Trimming took 2 bases from V and 0 from J; bases not matched to a gene: 10. The CDR3 runs 18 residues. CDR3 nucleotides: TGTGCCAGCAGCTTAAGGGTCCCTAGCGGGGTGCACCAAGAGACCCAGTACTTC. Its protein is CASSLRVPSGVHQETQYF.

The chain recombines TRBV3-1 (or the pseudogene TRBV3-2) with TRBJ2-7; either TRBD1 or TRBD2 may supply D (5 bases each). The CDR3 loop spans 13 amino acids. V lost 0 bases and J 5 bases, leaving 8 bases between the germline ends. Germline CDR1 reads LGHDT; CDR2 reads YNNKEL (reference sequence). CDR3 sequence reads: CASSQDPGHEQYF. The CDR3 bases are TGTGCCAGCAGCCAAGACCCGGGGCACGAGCAGTACTTC.

The chain couples TRBV7-2 to TRBJ1-2; TRBD1 agrees at 9 bases. From germline, CDR1 is SGHTA and CDR2 FQGNSA. The CDR3 runs to 14 residues. Losses at the gene ends were 5 bases for V and 5 bases for J; bases not matched to a gene: 6. Here the CDR3 reads CASSPGQGLYGYTF. The CDR3 DNA sequence: TGTGCCAGCAGCCCCGGACAGGGGCTTTATGGCTACACCTTC.

The chain recombines TRBV7-3 with TRBJ1-1; 12 nucleotides align to TRBD1. This CDR3 spans 16 amino acids. V shed 0 bases, J shed 3 bases, and the junction held 2 bases outside the gene matches. Looked up from germline, CDR1 is SGHTA and CDR2 is FQGTGA. Here the CDR3 reads CASSLTGTGGYTEAFF. The CDR3 region has the DNA TGTGCCAGCAGCTTAACGGGGACAGGGGGCTACACTGAAGCTTTCTTT. Supplemented by reference TRBV7-3 and TRBJ1-1, the full variable domain reads GAGVSQTPSNKVTEKGKYVELRCDPISGHTALYWYRQSLGQGPEFLIYFQGTGAADDSGLPNDRFFAVRPEGSVSTLKIQRTERGDSAVYLCASSLTGTGGYTEAFFGQGTRLTVV.

This chain joins TRBV10-1 and TRBJ2-5; D might be TRBD1 (5 bases). Germline CDR1 is WNHNN and CDR2 is SYGVQD (reference sequence). This CDR3 region has 16 residues. Trimming stripped 0 bases from V and 1 base from J, with 12 bases between. The chain's CDR3 is CASSESLRGGQETQYF. Here the CDR3 DNA reads TGCGCCAGCAGTGAGTCGTTAAGGGGTGGCCAAGAGACCCAGTACTTC.

This sequence joins TRBV7-2 and TRBJ2-7, with 7 positions matching TRBD1. The CDR3 is made up of 14 amino acids. The germline gives CDR1 SGHTA, CDR2 FQGNSA. V was pared by 1 base and J by 6 bases, with 6 bases of the junction left unmatched. In nucleotides, the CDR3 is TGTGCCAGCAGCTTAGGGACAGGAGGTGTCGAGCAGTACTTC. Translating it yields CASSLGTGGVEQYF.

This clone was seen a handful of times. The chain joins TRBV18 to TRBJ2-1; D is perhaps TRBD1 (5 bases). The V end lost 0 bases, the J end lost 3 bases, and 6 bases lay between the germline ends. CDR1 is KGHSH, CDR2 LQKENI, per germline. This CDR3 has 14 residues. CDR3 sequence: CASSPPTDYNEQFF. The DNA for the CDR3 is TGTGCCAGCTCACCACCGACAGACTACAATGAGCAGTTCTTC. The entire variable domain, with the rest obtained from reference TRBV18 and TRBJ2-1, is as follows: NAGVMQNPRHLVRRRGQEARLRCSPMKGHSHVYWYRQLPEEGLKFMVYLQKENIIDESGMPKERFSAEFPKEGPSILRIQQVVRGDSAAYFCASSPPTDYNEQFFGPGTRLTVL.

The rearrangement joins TRBV19 to TRBJ1-5; 9 nucleotides match TRBD1. The trim removed 4 bases at V and 0 bases at J, leaving 7 bases unmatched. The germline CDR1 and CDR2 sequences are LNHDA and SQIVND (reference sequence). The CDR3 is 17 amino acids. The CDR3 is CASSRNLDRGSNQPQHF. The CDR3 bases are TGTGCCAGTAGTAGAAACCTGGACAGGGGTAGCAATCAGCCCCAGCATTTT.

The chain links TRBV6-1 to TRBJ1-2; perhaps TRBD1 as D (5 bases). This CDR3 is 15 amino acids long. Germline V gives CDR1 MNHNS, CDR2 SASEGT. Trimming cost V 1 base and J 4 bases, with 13 bases left between them. The chain's CDR3 is CASSEDSGAGYGYTF. DNA of the CDR3: TGTGCCAGCAGTGAAGATTCCGGGGCTGGCTATGGCTACACCTTC.

The chain has TRBV5-1 and TRBJ2-7, with D perhaps being TRBD1 or TRBD2 (5 bases each). V lost 1 base, J lost 3 bases, and 11 bases lay in between. CDR3 length: 14 amino acids. Germline V CDR1 and CDR2: SGHRS, YFSETQ. CDR3 loop: CASSLTRDGYEQYF. CDR3 nucleotide sequence: TGCGCCAGCAGCTTGACCCGGGACGGCTACGAGCAGTACTTC.

The V and J genes are TRBV4-3 and TRBJ2-1, with D perhaps TRBD1 or TRBD2 (5 bases each). The V end lost 1 base, the J end lost 3 bases, and 13 bases lay between the germline ends. Germline V gene sequence: CDR1 LGHNA, CDR2 YSLEER. This CDR3 is built from 16 residues. The CDR3 here is CASSQGDPDNYNEQFF. The CDR3, as DNA: TGCGCCAGCAGCCAAGGGGACCCCGACAACTACAATGAGCAGTTCTTC.

The chain has TRBV24-1 and TRBJ2-3; TRBD2 matches 10 bases. V dropped 3 bases and J dropped 2; count of bases not matched to a gene: 4. Germline values: CDR1 KGHDR, CDR2 SFDVKD. The CDR3 extends over 16 amino acids. The CDR3 region is CATSDGLAALTDTQYF. The CDR3 nucleotides are TGTGCCACCAGTGATGGACTAGCGGCCCTCACAGATACGCAGTATTTT.

This clone was seen a single time. This chain links TRBV19 with TRBJ1-5; D may be TRBD1 (6 bases). V was shortened by 6 bases and J by 1 base, with 16 bases between the two germline ends. Germline CDR1 is LNHDA and CDR2 is SQIVND (reference sequence). The CDR3 spans 16 residues. The CDR3, as DNA: TGTGCCAGTAGAGGCAGGGGAGGTCGAAGCAATCAGCCCCAGCATTTT. Amino acids: CASRGRGGRSNQPQHF.

In DNA form, the CDR3 reads TGTGCCATCAGTGGACCGGGACTAGCGGCCTACGAGCAGTACTTC. Amino acid sequence: CAISGPGLAAYEQYF. J is TRBJ2-7 and V is TRBV10-3; TRBD2 aligns across 11 bases. Germline V CDR1 and CDR2: ENHRY, SYGVKD. The CDR3 is 15 residues long. V lost 4 bases and J lost 2; bases outside the gene matches: 4.

The chain carries TRBV7-9 and TRBJ1-1; D unresolved. Trimming removed 6 bases at V and 7 bases at J, with 9 bases between. This CDR3 comprises 11 residues. Germline V gene lookup returns CDR1 SEHNR and CDR2 FQNEAQ (reference sequence). The CDR3 sequence: CASSEVREAFF. The CDR3 region has the DNA TGTGCCAGCAGTGAGGTCCGTGAAGCTTTCTTT.

This chain joins TRBV11-2 and TRBJ1-3; a possible D gene is TRBD1 (5 bases). The CDR3 length is 14 residues. The V gene lost 1 base and the J gene lost 5 bases, with 9 bases spanning the gap. CDR1 SGHAT and CDR2 FQNNGV come from the germline V gene. CDR3 region: CASSLVQGRNTIYF. CDR3 sequence (DNA): TGTGCCAGCAGCTTAGTCCAGGGCAGAAACACCATATATTTT.

This chain connects TRBV7-9 to TRBJ2-5; possibly TRBD2 for D (6 bases). Between the trimmed V and J ends, which lost 7 bases and 7 bases, there was a span of 13 bases. CDR1 SEHNR and CDR2 FQNEAQ come from the germline V gene (reference sequence). The CDR3 is 12 residues long. CDR3 DNA: TGTGCCAGCAATTTTGGGGGAGGGACCCAGTACTTC. The encoded protein is CASNFGGGTQYF.

The gene calls are TRBV30 and TRBJ1-1, with D possibly TRBD1 on 5 matching bases. The CDR3 totals 12 residues. V lost 1 base, J lost 4 bases, and 7 bases lay in between. Germline V lookup: CDR1 GTSNPN, CDR2 SVGIG (reference sequence). For the CDR3, the DNA is TGTGCCTGGAGTGGGGGCCCCACTGAAGCTTTCTTT. It yields the protein CAWSGGPTEAFF.

The chain recombines TRBV12-2 with TRBJ1-6; TRBD1 is the table's D call and was not checked against the DNA. TRBV12-2 is labeled a pseudogene. The CDR3 sequence is 19 residues long. DNA of the CDR3: TGTGCAAGTCGCTTAGGAATAGAAGGACAGGGGACCGATAATTCACCCCTCCACTTT. Its protein is CASRLGIEGQGTDNSPLHF.

V usage is TRBV30 and J usage is TRBJ1-3; TRBD1 agrees at 7 bases. Germline lookup yields CDR1 GTSNPN and CDR2 SVGIG (reference sequence). Trimming cost V 3 bases and J 2 bases; bases outside gene matches: 7. This CDR3 region has 15 residues. Here the CDR3 DNA reads TGTGCCTGGAGCGCACAGGGGTGGACTGGAAACACCATATATTTT. Protein: CAWSAQGWTGNTIYF. The whole variable domain, remainder taken from reference TRBV30 and TRBJ1-3, is SQTIHQWPATLVQPVGSPLSLECTVEGTSNPNLYWYRQAAGRGLQLLFYSVGIGQISSEVPQNLSASRPQDRQFILSSKKLLLSDSGFYLCAWSAQGWTGNTIYFGEGSWLTVV.

The V gene is TRBV5-4, the J gene TRBJ1-3; unclear D gene. Looked up from germline, CDR1 is SGHNT and CDR2 is YYREEE (reference sequence). This CDR3 has 17 residues. With 2 bases removed from V and 1 base from J, the gap between germline ends came to 16 bases. The CDR3 loop is CASSFTDGKTSGNTIYF. DNA for the CDR3: TGTGCCAGCAGCTTCACGGACGGAAAAACTTCTGGAAACACCATATATTTT. The variable domain in full, completed from reference TRBV5-4 and TRBJ1-3, reads ETGVTQSPTHLIKTRGQQVTLRCSSQSGHNTVSWYQQALGQGPQFIFQYYREEENGRGNFPPRFSGLQFPNYSSELNVNALELDDSALYLCASSFTDGKTSGNTIYFGEGSWLTVV.

The V call is TRBV5-1, the J call TRBJ1-5; D remains ambiguous. The germline V gene has CDR1 SGHRS and CDR2 YFSETQ. The CDR3 extends over 15 amino acids. V lost 0 bases to trimming and J lost 2 bases, with 9 bases between them. The CDR3 sequence is CASSLVGDGNQPQHF. CDR3 coding DNA: TGCGCCAGCAGCTTGGTTGGGGATGGCAATCAGCCCCAGCATTTT.

The DNA of the CDR3 is TGTGCCAGCAGCCCTAGCGGGGGGGCCTACAATGAGCAGTTCTTC. Translated, it gives CASSPSGGAYNEQFF. The chain carries TRBV7-3 and TRBJ2-1, with 12 nucleotides matching TRBD2. CDR3 length: 15 amino acids. Germline V gene sequence: CDR1 SGHTA, CDR2 FQGTGA. Trimming removed 5 bases from V and 2 bases from J; junction bases left unmatched: 1.